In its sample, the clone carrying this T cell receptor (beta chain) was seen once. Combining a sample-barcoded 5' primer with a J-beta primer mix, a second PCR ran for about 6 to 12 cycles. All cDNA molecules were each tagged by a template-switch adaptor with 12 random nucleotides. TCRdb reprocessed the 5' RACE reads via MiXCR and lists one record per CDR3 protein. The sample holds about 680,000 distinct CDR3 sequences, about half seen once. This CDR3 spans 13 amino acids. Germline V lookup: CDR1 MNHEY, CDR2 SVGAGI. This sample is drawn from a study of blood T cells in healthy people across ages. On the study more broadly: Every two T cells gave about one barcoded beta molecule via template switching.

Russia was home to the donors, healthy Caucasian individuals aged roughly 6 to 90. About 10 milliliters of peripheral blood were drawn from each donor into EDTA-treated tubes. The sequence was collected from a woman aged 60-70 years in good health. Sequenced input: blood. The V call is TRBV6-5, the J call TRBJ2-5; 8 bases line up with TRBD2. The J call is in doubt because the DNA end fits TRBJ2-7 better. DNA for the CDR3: TGTGCCAGCAGTAGCGGGAGAAAGTACGAGCAGTACTTC. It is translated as CASSSGRKYEQYF.